This T cell receptor (beta chain) was sequenced for a study of technical replicates of blood from several donors. This CDR3 spans 17 amino acids. Germline assignment: CDR1 MNHEY and CDR2 SMNVEV (reference sequence). J gave up 4 bases and V 2 bases, and 11 bases lay outside the gene matches. Produced via immunoSEQ multiplex PCR; TCRdb's table is partial and in-frame only. The profile shows about 90,000 clones, under 95% of them singletons. Sample: T cells isolated from PBMCs. The chain is built from TRBV27 and TRBJ2-3; TRBD1 matches at 8 bases. The sequence was collected from a human donor in good health. CDR3 bases: TGTGCCAGCAGTTTACTACGGACAGGGAGCAGGTCAGATACGCAGTATTTT. Translating gives CASSLLRTGSRSDTQYF.